Presented here are 24 T cell receptor beta chains from one specimen sequenced in a study. From the 5' RACE reads, TCRdb called clonotypes with MiXCR, one entry per CDR3 protein. The sample shows some 10,000 distinct CDR3 sequences, 17% of them seen only once. Cells sorted as Tregs were CD4+, CD25+ and CD127-/low. What was sequenced was Tregs sorted from a lymph node. The receptors here all came from a female donor with breast cancer.

By proportion, this clonotype is medium-sized. This rearrangement joins TRBV12-3 or TRBV12-4 to TRBJ2-7, with D perhaps assigned TRBD1 or TRBD2 (6 bases each). Trimming removed 0 bases at V and 1 base at J, with 10 bases between. CDR3 length: 15 amino acids. The CDR3 bases are TGTGCCAGCAGTTTAGCCGGGGGCATTTCCTACGAGCAGTACTTC. The encoded protein is CASSLAGGISYEQYF.

The chain carries TRBV18 and TRBJ1-1, with 7 bases fitting TRBD1. The germline CDR1 and CDR2 sequences are KGHSH and LQKENI. V lost 4 bases and J lost 4; bases outside the gene matches: 3. The CDR3 sequence is 13 residues long. The CDR3 region has the DNA TGTGCCAGCTCACTAGACAGGGCCACTGAAGCTTTCTTT. Protein sequence: CASSLDRATEAFF.

A few counts support this clonotype. Given a much more abundant clone one base away, this may be a read error. The V and J genes are TRBV6-2 or TRBV6-3 and TRBJ2-7; 7 nucleotides agree with TRBD2. V dropped 6 bases and J dropped 7; count of bases not matched to a gene: 12. The CDR3 has 14 residues. Germline CDR1 is MNHEY and CDR2 is SVGEGT. Written as DNA, the CDR3 is TGTGCCAGCAGGGATAGCGGGTACTACAATGAGCAGTACTTC. This encodes CASRDSGYYNEQYF.

This clonotype has just a few counts. This sequence joins TRBV30 and TRBJ2-7; TRBD2 agrees at 10 bases. Germline V gene data show CDR1 as GTSNPN and CDR2 as SVGIG (reference sequence). This CDR3 spans 12 amino acids. V shed 8 bases, J shed 3 bases, and the junction held 4 bases outside the gene matches. The CDR3 here is CAGRTSGYEQYF. The CDR3 DNA reads as TGTGCCGGCCGGACTAGCGGCTACGAGCAGTACTTC.

On this clonotype: The conserved closing phenylalanine or tryptophan is absent in this CDR3, likely reflecting a read error. The chain carries TRBV6-1 and TRBJ1-1, with D tentatively TRBD1 (5 bases). This CDR3 region has 13 residues. CDR1 and CDR2 from the germline V gene are MNHNS and SASEGT. CDR3 loop: CASSEIRDAEAFS. The CDR3, as DNA: TGCGCCAGCAGTGAAATCAGGGACGCAGAAGCTTTCTCT.

This clonotype has just one count. Since a much larger clone is just one base distant, this may be a read error. The V gene is TRBV5-1, the J gene TRBJ2-5; possibly TRBD2 for D (7 bases). V was shortened by 3 bases and J by 3 bases, with 9 bases between the two germline ends. Germline V gives CDR1 SGHRS, CDR2 YFSETQ. The CDR3 covers 13 residues. CDR3 loop: CASSSGGEETQYF. Here the CDR3 DNA reads TGCGCCAGCAGCTCGGGGGGCGAAGAGACCCAGTACTTC. Supplemented by reference TRBV5-1 and TRBJ2-5, the full variable domain reads KAGVTQTPRYLIKTRGQQVTLSCSPISGHRSVSWYQQTPGQGLQFLFEYFSETQRNKGNFPGRFSGRQFSNSRSEMNVSTLELGDSALYLCASSSGGEETQYFGPGTRLLVL.

The chain uses TRBV27 and TRBJ1-6, with D perhaps matching TRBD1 (6 bases). CDR1 is MNHEY and CDR2 is SMNVEV in the germline V gene (reference sequence). The CDR3 has 13 amino acids. V was cut by 11 bases and J by 8 bases, with 16 bases left in between. The CDR3 region has the DNA TGTGCCTGCAAGCGAACAGGGCATTCACCCCTCCACTTT. Its translation: CACKRTGHSPLHF.

This chain connects TRBV11-3 to TRBJ2-3; D is possibly TRBD1 or TRBD2 (5 bases each). The CDR3 totals 13 residues. Germline CDR1 reads SGHNT; CDR2 reads YENEEA. Trimming removed 5 bases at V and 14 bases at J, with 20 bases between. As DNA, the CDR3 is TGTGCCAGCAGCCTTGGGACCACCACTTACCTGTATTTT. Translated: CASSLGTTTYLYF.

Judged by abundance, this clonotype is large (0.1 to 1%). The chain carries TRBV9 and TRBJ1-5; 7 nucleotides agree with TRBD1. The germline V gene has CDR1 SGDLS and CDR2 YYNGEE. The CDR3 runs 15 residues. Losses at the gene ends were 4 bases for V and 5 bases for J; bases not matched to a gene: 9. The CDR3 spells CASSPETGRDQPQHF. The CDR3 DNA sequence: TGTGCCAGCAGCCCCGAGACAGGGAGGGATCAGCCCCAGCATTTT.

With respect to this clonotype: A much larger clone lies a single base off, so this may be a read error. V gene TRBV12-3 or TRBV12-4 combines with J gene TRBJ1-2, with 7 bases matching TRBD1. The CDR3 spans 15 residues. CDR3 protein: CASSPGAGGNYGNTF. Here the CDR3 DNA reads TGTGCCAGCAGTCCCGGGGCAGGGGGGAACTATGGCAACACCTTC.

Regarding this clonotype: It may be a read error: a sequence one base away is much more abundant. This sequence joins TRBV6-2 or TRBV6-3 and TRBJ2-3, with D hard to call. The V gene's germline CDR1 is MNHEY and CDR2 SVGEGT. CDR3 length: 13 amino acids. The V end lost 0 bases, the J end lost 14 bases, and 15 bases lay between the germline ends. CDR3 amino acids: CASSYSRLILRYF. CDR3 DNA sequence: TGTGCCAGCAGTTACTCGAGACTGATATTGCGGTATTTT.

This clonotype is judged medium-sized (0.01 to 0.1%). The gene calls are TRBV20-1 and TRBJ1-1, with D possibly being TRBD1 (5 bases). CDR1 is DFQATT, CDR2 SNEGSKA, per germline (reference sequence). V dropped 6 bases and J dropped 2 bases, with 10 bases sitting between them. This CDR3 has 12 residues. The CDR3 sequence is CSAMGLNTEAFF. The CDR3 DNA sequence: TGCAGTGCAATGGGACTTAACACTGAAGCTTTCTTT.

The rearrangement joins TRBV6-5 to TRBJ1-4, with 9 bases fitting TRBD1. The CDR3 loop spans 13 amino acids. Germline V CDR1 and CDR2: MNHEY, SVGAGI. The V gene end was trimmed by 8 bases and the J gene end by 8 bases; junction bases not matched to a gene: 6. In DNA form, the CDR3 reads TGTGCCAGCCGGGACAGGGTGGGGGAAAAACTGTTTTTT. It encodes CASRDRVGEKLFF.

This clonotype was detected a few times. This may stem from a read error, because a much larger clone lies one nucleotide away. V and J are TRBV7-8 and TRBJ2-7; D unresolved. Looked up from germline, CDR1 is SGHVS and CDR2 is FQNEAQ. The V gene lost 5 bases and the J gene lost 2 bases, with 7 bases spanning the gap. CDR3 length equals 12 residues. The CDR3 DNA reads as TGTGCCAGCAGCCCCCACGCCTACGAGCAGTACTTC. Translating gives CASSPHAYEQYF.

This clonotype came up a few times. The chain carries TRBV7-2 and TRBJ2-4; TRBD2 agrees at 8 bases. In germline, CDR1 is SGHTA, CDR2 FQGNSA. The trim removed 5 bases at V and 6 bases at J, leaving 9 bases unmatched. The CDR3 length is 15 residues. The CDR3 coding sequence is TGTGCCAGCAGCCGGAGCGGGAGCCGAGGAAACATTCAGTACTTC. Its protein is CASSRSGSRGNIQYF.

This clonotype was seen repeatedly, ten times or more. The gene calls are TRBV11-2 and TRBJ2-7; either TRBD1 or TRBD2 may supply D (5 bases each). The germline gives CDR1 SGHAT, CDR2 FQNNGV. The CDR3 runs 15 residues. V lost 4 bases, J lost 2 bases, and 15 bases lay in between. This CDR3 reads CASSSLGLGAYEQYF. The DNA of the CDR3 is TGTGCCAGCAGCTCACTGGGGCTGGGGGCCTACGAGCAGTACTTC.

In this sample, this clonotype is medium-sized. This CDR3 is CASSLRTGGFMNTEAFF. The DNA for the CDR3 is TGTGCCAGCAGCTTAAGGACAGGGGGTTTCATGAACACTGAAGCTTTCTTT. This chain links TRBV7-9 with TRBJ1-1; 10 bases match TRBD1. The CDR3 is made up of 17 amino acids. V dropped 2 bases and J dropped 0; count of bases not matched to a gene: 6. Germline values: CDR1 SEHNR, CDR2 FQNEAQ (reference sequence).

This clonotype was detected a few times. A read error may be the cause here, since a much bigger clone is one base away. The chain carries TRBV7-2 and TRBJ2-7; D possibly corresponds to TRBD1 (6 bases). This CDR3 region has 13 residues. V lost 1 base, J lost 5 bases, and 9 bases lay in between. CDR1 and CDR2 (germline): SGHTA, FQGNSA. CDR3 in amino acids: CASSLDQGHEQYF. The CDR3 DNA reads as TGTGCCAGCAGCTTAGACCAGGGGCACGAGCAGTACTTC.

This clonotype was counted a single time. CDR3 protein: CASTPGLTNTEAFF. DNA for the CDR3: TGTGCCAGCACCCCGGGACTCACGAACACTGAAGCTTTCTTT. The chain is built from TRBV12-3 or TRBV12-4 and TRBJ1-1, with TRBD1 as a possible D gene (5 bases). The CDR3 spans 14 residues. With 7 bases removed from V and 1 base from J, the gap between germline ends came to 13 bases.

In its sample, this clonotype ranks as medium-sized (0.01 to 0.1%). The genes are TRBV5-1 and TRBJ1-1, with 10 positions matching TRBD1. The CDR3 spans 16 residues. Per germline, CDR1 SGHRS and CDR2 YFSETQ. V was pared by 4 bases and J by 6 bases, with 12 bases of the junction left unmatched. In nucleotides, the CDR3 is TGCGCCAGCAGCCTATCGACAGGGGGCTGGGTTGCTGAAGCTTTCTTT. Its protein is CASSLSTGGWVAEAFF.

As to this clonotype: Germline and junction disagree at one end, which may indicate a read error. This rearrangement joins TRBV11-2 to TRBJ2-1; 8 nucleotides agree with TRBD2. The CDR3 is 17 amino acids. Germline CDR1 reads SGHAT; CDR2 reads FQNNGV. CDR3 DNA sequence: TGTGCCAGCGGCTTAGCCTCGGCGAGCGGGGGCCGCAATGAGCAGTTCTTC. Its protein product is CASGLASASGGRNEQFF.

This clonotype was picked up many times. The chain is built from TRBV12-3 or TRBV12-4 and TRBJ2-3, with D perhaps TRBD2 (6 bases). The ends were cut back, 5 bases at V and 3 bases at J, with 15 bases in the middle. The CDR3 totals 15 residues. The CDR3, as DNA: TGTGCCAGCAGTCCGGGAGACGGGCGGACAGATACGCAGTATTTT. Protein product: CASSPGDGRTDTQYF.

As regards this clonotype: A much larger clone sits a single nucleotide away, making a read error possible. The V and J genes are TRBV28 and TRBJ1-6; 11 positions agree with TRBD1. The V and J ends lost 7 bases and 9 bases, in that order; junction bases with no gene match: 8. This CDR3 is 15 amino acids long. Germline V CDR1 and CDR2: MDHEN, SYDVKM. The CDR3 nucleotides are TGTGCCAGCACCTATCAGGGGACAGGGGGTTCACCCCTCCACTTT. This gives the protein CASTYQGTGGSPLHF.

By share, this clonotype counts as medium-sized. This sequence joins TRBV28 and TRBJ2-7; 7 positions agree with TRBD1. This CDR3 region has 14 residues. Germline V gene lookup returns CDR1 MDHEN and CDR2 SYDVKM. With V trimmed by 6 bases and J by 4 bases, 9 bases remained unmatched. CDR3 in amino acids: CASRFVGGVYEQYF. The CDR3 DNA is TGTGCCAGCAGATTCGTAGGGGGCGTGTACGAGCAGTACTTC. Variable domain in full (rest from reference TRBV28 and TRBJ2-7): DVKVTQSSRYLVKRTGEKVFLECVQDMDHENMFWYRQDPGLGLRLIYFSYDVKMKEKGDIPEGYSVSREKKERFSLILESASTNQTSMYLCASRFVGGVYEQYFGPGTRLTVT.